The sequence of this T cell receptor (beta chain) was determined in a study of T cells in Graves' hyperthyroidism and ophthalmopathy. Overall study: Any treatment followed the collection of peripheral blood at initial diagnosis. Study findings and constraints: Model output signaled ophthalmopathy a median 6.5 months ahead of onset.

Germline V gene data show CDR1 as MDHEN and CDR2 as SYDVKM. The CDR3 spans 15 residues. The V end lost 2 bases, the J end lost 3 bases, and 10 bases lay between the germline ends. There were TCR beta CDR3 regions amplified from RNA transcripts. The primer set for the first-round RT-PCR of the TCR CDR3 was HTBI. TCRdb itself ran the multiplex PCR reads through MiXCR, one entry per CDR3 protein. The sample yields about 600,000 distinct CDR3 sequences, more than 15% seen once. At least ten counts were recorded for this clonotype. Its antigen is still unknown. Uncontrolled infection, other autoimmune disease, pregnancy or lactation excluded patients.

This TCR came from a woman between 40 and 55 years old with Graves' ophthalmopathy. The rearrangement uses TRBV28 and TRBJ2-2, with a possible D match to TRBD1 (5 bases). The sample taken for sequencing was blood. CDR3 loop: CASSLGADYTGELFF. The CDR3 nucleotides read TGTGCCAGCAGTTTAGGGGCCGATTACACCGGGGAGCTGTTTTTT.